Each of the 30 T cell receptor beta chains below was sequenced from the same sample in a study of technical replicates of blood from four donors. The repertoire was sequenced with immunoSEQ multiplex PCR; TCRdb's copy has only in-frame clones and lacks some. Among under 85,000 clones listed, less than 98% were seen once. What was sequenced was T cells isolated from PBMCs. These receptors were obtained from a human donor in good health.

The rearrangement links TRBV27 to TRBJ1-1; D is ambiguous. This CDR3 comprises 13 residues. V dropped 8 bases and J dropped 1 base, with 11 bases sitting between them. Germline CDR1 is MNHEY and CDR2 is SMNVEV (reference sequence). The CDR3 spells CASAPWQNTEAFF. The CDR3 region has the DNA TGTGCCAGCGCACCTTGGCAGAACACTGAAGCTTTCTTT.

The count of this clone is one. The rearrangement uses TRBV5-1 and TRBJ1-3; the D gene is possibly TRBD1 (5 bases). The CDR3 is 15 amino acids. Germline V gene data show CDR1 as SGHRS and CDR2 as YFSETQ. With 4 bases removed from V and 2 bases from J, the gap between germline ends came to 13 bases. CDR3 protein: CASSLGTAAGNTIYF. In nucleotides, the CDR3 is TGCGCCAGCAGCCTCGGGACTGCCGCTGGAAACACCATATATTTT.

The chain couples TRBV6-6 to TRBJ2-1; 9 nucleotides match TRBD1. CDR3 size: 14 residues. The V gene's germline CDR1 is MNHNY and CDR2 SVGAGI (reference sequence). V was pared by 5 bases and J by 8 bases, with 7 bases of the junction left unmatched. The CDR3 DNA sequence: TGTGCCAGCAGTCCGGGACAGGGTCTGGATGAGCAGTTCTTC. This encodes CASSPGQGLDEQFF.

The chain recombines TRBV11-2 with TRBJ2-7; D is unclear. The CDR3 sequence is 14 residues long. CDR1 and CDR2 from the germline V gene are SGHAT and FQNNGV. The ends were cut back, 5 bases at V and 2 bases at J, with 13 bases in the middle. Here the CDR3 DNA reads TGTGCCAGCAGCCCACGTTCTCACACCTACGAGCAGTACTTC. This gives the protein CASSPRSHTYEQYF. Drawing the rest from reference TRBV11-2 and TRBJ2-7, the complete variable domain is EAGVAQSPRYKIIEKRQSVAFWCNPISGHATLYWYQQILGQGPKLLIQFQNNGVVDDSQLPKDRFSAERLKGVDSTLKIQPAKLEDSAVYLCASSPRSHTYEQYFGPGTRLTVT.

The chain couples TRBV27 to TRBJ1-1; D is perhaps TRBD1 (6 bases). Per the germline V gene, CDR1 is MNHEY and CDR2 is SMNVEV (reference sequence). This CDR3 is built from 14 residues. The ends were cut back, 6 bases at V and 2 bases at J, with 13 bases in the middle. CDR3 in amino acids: CASRLDRANTEAFF. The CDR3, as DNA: TGTGCCAGCAGATTGGACAGAGCCAACACTGAAGCTTTCTTT.

CDR3 nucleotide sequence: TGTGCCAGCAGGAGGGATGGCTACACCTTC. Translated: CASRRDGYTF. The chain employs TRBV27 and TRBJ1-2; the D is unclear. The V end was cut by 6 bases, the J end by 6 bases, with 5 bases between. The length of the CDR3 is 10 residues. Germline CDR1 and CDR2: MNHEY and SMNVEV (reference sequence).

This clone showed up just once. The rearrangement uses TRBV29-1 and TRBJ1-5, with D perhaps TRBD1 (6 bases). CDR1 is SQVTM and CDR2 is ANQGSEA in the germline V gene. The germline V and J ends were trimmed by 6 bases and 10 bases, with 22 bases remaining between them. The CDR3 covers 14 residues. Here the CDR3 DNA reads TGCAGCGTGGGGGCTGGGACGGCTTCAGATCCCCAGCATTTT. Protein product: CSVGAGTASDPQHF.

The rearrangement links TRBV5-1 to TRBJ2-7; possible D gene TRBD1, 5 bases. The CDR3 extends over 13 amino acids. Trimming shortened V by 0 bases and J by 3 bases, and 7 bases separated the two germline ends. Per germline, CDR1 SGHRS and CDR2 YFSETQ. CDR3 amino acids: CASSLGRDYEQYF. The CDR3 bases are TGCGCCAGCAGCTTGGGCAGGGACTACGAGCAGTACTTC.

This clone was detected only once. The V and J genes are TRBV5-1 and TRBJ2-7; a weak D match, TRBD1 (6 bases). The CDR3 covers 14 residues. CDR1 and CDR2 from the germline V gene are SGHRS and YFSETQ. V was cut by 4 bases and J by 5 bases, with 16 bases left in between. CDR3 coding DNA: TGCGCCAGCAGCCCCTCGGGACACCCCGACGAGCAGTACTTC. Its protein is CASSPSGHPDEQYF.

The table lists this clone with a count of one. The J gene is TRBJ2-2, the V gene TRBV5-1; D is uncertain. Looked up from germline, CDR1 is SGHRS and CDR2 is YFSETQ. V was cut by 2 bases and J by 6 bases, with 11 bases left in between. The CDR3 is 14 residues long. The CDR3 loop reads CASSFYASPGELFF. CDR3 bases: TGCGCCAGCAGCTTTTATGCTAGTCCCGGGGAGCTGTTTTTT.

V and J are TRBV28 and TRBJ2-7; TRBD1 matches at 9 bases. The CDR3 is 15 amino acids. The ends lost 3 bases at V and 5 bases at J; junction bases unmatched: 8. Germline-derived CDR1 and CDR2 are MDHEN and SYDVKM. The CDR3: CASSLAWDRVHEQYF. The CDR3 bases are TGTGCCAGCAGTTTGGCTTGGGACAGGGTCCACGAGCAGTACTTC.

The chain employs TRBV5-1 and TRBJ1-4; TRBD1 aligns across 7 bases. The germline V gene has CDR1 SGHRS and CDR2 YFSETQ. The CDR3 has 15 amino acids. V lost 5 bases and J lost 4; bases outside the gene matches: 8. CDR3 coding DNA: TGCGCCAGCAGACCCACGGGACAGATTAATGAAAAACTGTTTTTT. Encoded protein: CASRPTGQINEKLFF.

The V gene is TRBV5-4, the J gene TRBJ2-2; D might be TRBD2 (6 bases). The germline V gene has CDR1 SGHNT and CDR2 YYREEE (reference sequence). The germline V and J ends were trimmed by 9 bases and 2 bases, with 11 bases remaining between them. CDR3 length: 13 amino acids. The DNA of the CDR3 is TGTGCCACCGGGACTGAAAACACCGGGGAGCTGTTTTTT. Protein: CATGTENTGELFF.

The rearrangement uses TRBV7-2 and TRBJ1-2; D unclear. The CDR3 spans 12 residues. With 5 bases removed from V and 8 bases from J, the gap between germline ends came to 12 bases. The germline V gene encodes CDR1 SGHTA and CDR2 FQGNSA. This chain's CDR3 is CASSQYRSGYTF. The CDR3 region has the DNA TGTGCCAGCAGCCAATACCGGTCCGGCTACACCTTC.

DNA of the CDR3: TGTGCCAGTAGCTCAGGGGGGCGTGAGTACAATGAGCAGTTCTTC. It is translated as CASSSGGREYNEQFF. This chain joins TRBV19 and TRBJ2-1; D possibly corresponds to TRBD1 (7 bases). CDR1 is LNHDA, CDR2 SQIVND, per germline (reference sequence). CDR3 size: 15 residues. V was cut by 6 bases and J by 4 bases, with 16 bases left in between. The full variable domain, in which reference TRBV19 and TRBJ2-1 provide the parts outside the CDR3, is DGGITQSPKYLFRKEGQNVTLSCEQNLNHDAMYWYRQDPGQGLRLIYYSQIVNDFQKGDIAEGYSVSREKKESFPLTVTSAQKNPTAFYLCASSSGGREYNEQFFGPGTRLTVL.

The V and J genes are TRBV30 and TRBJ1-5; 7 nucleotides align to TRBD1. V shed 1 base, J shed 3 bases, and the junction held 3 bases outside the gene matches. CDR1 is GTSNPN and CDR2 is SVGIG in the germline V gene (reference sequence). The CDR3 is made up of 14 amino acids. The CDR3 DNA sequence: TGTGCCTGGAGTGGGGACAGTCACAATCAGCCCCAGCATTTT. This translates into CAWSGDSHNQPQHF.

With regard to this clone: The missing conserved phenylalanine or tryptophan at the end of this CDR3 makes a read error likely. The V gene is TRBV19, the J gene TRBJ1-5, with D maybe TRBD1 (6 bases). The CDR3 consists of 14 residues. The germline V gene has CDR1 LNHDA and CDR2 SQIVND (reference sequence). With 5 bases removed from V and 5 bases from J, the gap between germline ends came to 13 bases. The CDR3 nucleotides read TGTGCCAGTAGTCCCGAGACAGGCGATCAGCCCCAGCATTAT. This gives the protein CASSPETGDQPQHY.

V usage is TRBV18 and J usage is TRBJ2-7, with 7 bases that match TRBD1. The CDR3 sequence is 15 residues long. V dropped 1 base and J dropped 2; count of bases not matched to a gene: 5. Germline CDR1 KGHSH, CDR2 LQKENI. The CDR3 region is CASSPRTGFPYEQYF. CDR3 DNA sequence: TGTGCCAGCTCACCACGGACAGGCTTCCCCTACGAGCAGTACTTC.

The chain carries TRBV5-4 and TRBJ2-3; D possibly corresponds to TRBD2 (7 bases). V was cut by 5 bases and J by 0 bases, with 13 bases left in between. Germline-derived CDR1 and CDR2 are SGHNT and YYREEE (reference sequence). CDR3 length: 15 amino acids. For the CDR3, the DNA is TGTGCCAGCAGGTGGGGGGGCTTCAGCACAGATACGCAGTATTTT. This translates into CASRWGGFSTDTQYF.

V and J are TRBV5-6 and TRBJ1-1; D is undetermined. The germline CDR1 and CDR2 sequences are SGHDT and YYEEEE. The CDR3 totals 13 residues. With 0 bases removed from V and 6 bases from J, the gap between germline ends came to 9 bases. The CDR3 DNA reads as TGTGCCAGCAGCTTGGCCAGCCTAGCTGAAGCTTTCTTT. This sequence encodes CASSLASLAEAFF.

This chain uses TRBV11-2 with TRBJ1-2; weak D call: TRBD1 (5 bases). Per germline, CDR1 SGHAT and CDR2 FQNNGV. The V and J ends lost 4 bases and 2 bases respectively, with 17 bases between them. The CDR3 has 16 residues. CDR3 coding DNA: TGTGCCAGCAGCTCAAACGCGGGACCAACAAACTATGGCTACACCTTC. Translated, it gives CASSSNAGPTNYGYTF.

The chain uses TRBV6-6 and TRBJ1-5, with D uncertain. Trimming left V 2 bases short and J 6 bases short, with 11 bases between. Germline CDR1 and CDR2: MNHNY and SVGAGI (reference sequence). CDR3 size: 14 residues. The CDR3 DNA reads TGTGCCAGCAGTTACCCCAGAGGAGGTCAGCCCCAGCATTTT. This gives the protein CASSYPRGGQPQHF.

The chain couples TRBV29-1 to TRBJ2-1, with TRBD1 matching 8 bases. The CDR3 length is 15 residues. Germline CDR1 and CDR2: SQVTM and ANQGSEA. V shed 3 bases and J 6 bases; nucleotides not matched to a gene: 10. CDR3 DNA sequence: TGCAGCGTTGATGGGACAGGAGGAGGAATCAATGAGCAGTTCTTC. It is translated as CSVDGTGGGINEQFF.

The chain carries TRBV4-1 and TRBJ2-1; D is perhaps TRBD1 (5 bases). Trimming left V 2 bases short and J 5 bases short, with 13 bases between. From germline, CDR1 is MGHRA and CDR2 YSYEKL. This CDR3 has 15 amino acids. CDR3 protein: CASSQLYDRNNEQFF. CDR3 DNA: TGCGCCAGCAGCCAATTGTACGACAGAAACAATGAGCAGTTCTTC.

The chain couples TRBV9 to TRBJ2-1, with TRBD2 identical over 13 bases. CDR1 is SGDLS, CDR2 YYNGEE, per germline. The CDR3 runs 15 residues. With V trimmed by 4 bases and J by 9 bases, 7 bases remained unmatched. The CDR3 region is CASSSGLAGEGEQFF. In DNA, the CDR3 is TGTGCCAGCAGCTCAGGACTAGCGGGAGAGGGTGAGCAGTTCTTC.

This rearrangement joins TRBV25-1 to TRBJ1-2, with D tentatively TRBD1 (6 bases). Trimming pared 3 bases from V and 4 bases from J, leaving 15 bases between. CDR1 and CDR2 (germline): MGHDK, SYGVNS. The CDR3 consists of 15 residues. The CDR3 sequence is CASSDPGGGAYGYTF. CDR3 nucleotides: TGTGCCAGCAGTGACCCCGGTGGGGGCGCCTATGGCTACACCTTC.

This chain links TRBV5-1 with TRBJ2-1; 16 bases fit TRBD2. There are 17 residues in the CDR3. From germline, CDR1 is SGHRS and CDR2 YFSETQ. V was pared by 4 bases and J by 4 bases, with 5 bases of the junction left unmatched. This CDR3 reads CASSAVGLAGGYNEQFF. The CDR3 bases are TGCGCCAGCAGCGCCGTGGGACTAGCGGGGGGGTACAATGAGCAGTTCTTC.

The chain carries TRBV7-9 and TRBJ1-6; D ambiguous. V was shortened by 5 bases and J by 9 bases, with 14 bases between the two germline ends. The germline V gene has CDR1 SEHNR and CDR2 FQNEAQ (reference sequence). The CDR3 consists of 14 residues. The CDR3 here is CASSPPLGASPLHF. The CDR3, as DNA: TGTGCCAGCAGCCCACCATTGGGCGCTTCACCCCTCCACTTT.

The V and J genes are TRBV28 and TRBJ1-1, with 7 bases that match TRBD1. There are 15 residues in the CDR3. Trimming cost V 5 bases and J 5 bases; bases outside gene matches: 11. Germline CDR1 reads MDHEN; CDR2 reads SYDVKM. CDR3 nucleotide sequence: TGTGCCAGCAGTCGAGGGGACAGCCCGTATACTGAAGCTTTCTTT. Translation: CASSRGDSPYTEAFF.

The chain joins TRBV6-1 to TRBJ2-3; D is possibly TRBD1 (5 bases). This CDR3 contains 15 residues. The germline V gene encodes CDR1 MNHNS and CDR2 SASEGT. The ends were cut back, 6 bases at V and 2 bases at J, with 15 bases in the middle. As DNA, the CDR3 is TGTGCCAGCAGGGATCAGGGAACCCCCACAGATACGCAGTATTTT. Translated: CASRDQGTPTDTQYF.